This is a list of T cell receptor beta chains from one sample in a study of blood T cell repertoires in COVID-19. Measured with immunoSEQ multiplex PCR; TCRdb has only the in-frame clones, and not every one. Of 300,000 to 350,000 clones detected, around 90% appear once; the ten largest clones hold more than 8.5%. The sample taken for sequencing was PBMCs or T cells enriched from blood (not recorded which). Receptors were obtained from a woman younger than 30 who had recovered from COVID-19. Both conserved end residues are part of each CDR3. D genes are given only for firm matches. The size of a clone is reported for some rows only, either as once, few or many, or as a class for expanded clones.

J: TRBJ1-1; D: -; V: TRBV27; size: -; CDR3: CASSPQGRFTEAFF; DNA: TGTGCCAGCAGTCCCCAAGGGAGATTCACTGAAGCTTTCTTT
J: TRBJ2-1; D: TRBD1; V: TRBV13; size: -; CDR3: CASHLRDRGEEQFF; DNA: TGTGCCAGTCATCTCCGGGACAGGGGTGAAGAGCAGTTCTTC
J: TRBJ1-1; D: -; V: TRBV27; size: -; CDR3: CASSLNSKTSGAFF; DNA: TGTGCCAGCAGTTTAAACAGCAAGACAAGTGGGGCTTTCTTT
J: TRBJ2-1; D: TRBD2; V: TRBV5-1; size: -; CDR3: CASSFGLAGDEQFF; DNA: TGCGCCAGCAGCTTTGGACTAGCGGGGGATGAGCAGTTCTTC
J: TRBJ1-1; D: TRBD1; V: TRBV12-3/TRBV12-4; size: -; CDR3: CASRTTGYTEAFF; DNA: TGTGCCAGCAGGACGACAGGGTACACTGAAGCTTTCTTT
J: TRBJ2-7; D: TRBD1; V: TRBV28; size: -; CDR3: CASSGHRGATYEQYF; DNA: TGTGCCAGCAGTGGCCACAGGGGAGCTACGTACGAGCAGTACTTC
J: TRBJ1-1; D: -; V: TRBV5-1; size: -; CDR3: CASLKDTMNTEAFF; DNA: TGCGCCAGCTTGAAGGACACAATGAACACTGAAGCTTTCTTT
J: TRBJ2-2; D: TRBD2; V: TRBV5-8; size: few; CDR3: CASRPSGFFTGELFF; DNA: TGTGCCAGCCGCCCTAGCGGATTTTTCACCGGGGAGCTGTTTTTT
J: TRBJ1-1; D: -; V: TRBV6-6; size: once; CDR3: CASSPLVNTEAFF; DNA: TGTGCCAGCAGTCCCCTAGTGAACACTGAAGCTTTCTTT
J: TRBJ1-4; D: TRBD1; V: TRBV19; size: -; CDR3: CASTRGTGGDEKLFF; DNA: TGTGCCAGTACGAGGGGGACAGGCGGGGATGAAAAACTGTTTTTT
J: TRBJ1-3; D: -; V: TRBV28; size: -; CDR3: CASSLPSWDAGGNTIYF; DNA: TGTGCCAGCAGTTTACCCTCTTGGGACGCGGGGGGAAACACCATATATTTT
J: TRBJ2-7; D: TRBD2; V: TRBV10-3; size: -; CDR3: CAISEFAGGSYEQYF; DNA: TGTGCCATCAGTGAGTTTGCGGGAGGCTCCTACGAGCAGTACTTC